Each of the 25 T cell receptor beta chains below was sequenced from the same sample in a study of CDR3 diversity in severe acne. Using its own MiXCR run on the PCR reads, TCRdb lists one record per CDR3 protein. The sample lists 85,000 to 120,000 distinct CDR3 sequences; about half were seen once. Material for sequencing was blood. These receptors all come from a male donor with acne.

This clonotype was observed at least ten times. This chain joins TRBV7-9 and TRBJ2-5; the D is unclear. Germline CDR1 reads SEHNR; CDR2 reads FQNEAQ (reference sequence). The V end lost 1 base, the J end lost 2 bases, and 2 bases lay between the germline ends. This CDR3 comprises 12 residues. The CDR3 region has the DNA TGTGCCAGCAGCTTAGTTCAAGAGACCCAGTACTTC. Translation: CASSLVQETQYF.

This clonotype was counted only a few times. This chain joins TRBV7-8 and TRBJ2-5; 11 nucleotides line up with TRBD2. Germline V gene lookup returns CDR1 SGHVS and CDR2 FQNEAQ. This CDR3 is built from 16 residues. V was pared by 0 bases and J by 2 bases, with 2 bases of the junction left unmatched. Here the CDR3 DNA reads TGTGCCAGCAGCTTAGCGGCTAGCGGGAGGCAAGAGACCCAGTACTTC. Encoded protein: CASSLAASGRQETQYF.

The chain links TRBV24-1 to TRBJ1-5; D may be TRBD1 (5 bases). Trimming stripped 4 bases from V and 4 bases from J, with 13 bases between. This CDR3 region has 15 residues. CDR1 is KGHDR, CDR2 SFDVKD, per germline. CDR3 in amino acids: CATSEGQGLNQPQHF. In DNA form, the CDR3 reads TGTGCCACCAGTGAAGGTCAGGGTCTAAATCAGCCCCAGCATTTT.

The chain has TRBV29-1 and TRBJ2-7, with D uncertain. The CDR3 extends over 14 amino acids. Germline V gene sequence: CDR1 SQVTM, CDR2 ANQGSEA. Trimming left V 2 bases short and J 5 bases short, with 16 bases between. CDR3: CSVETQALNHEQYF. The CDR3 bases are TGCAGCGTTGAAACGCAGGCTCTGAATCACGAGCAGTACTTC.

This clonotype was detected only a few times. V gene TRBV3-1 combines with J gene TRBJ2-7; TRBD2 is a possible D gene (5 bases). This CDR3 contains 14 residues. Germline loops: CDR1 LGHDT, CDR2 YNNKEL (reference sequence). V lost 1 base and J lost 6, with 13 bases in between. CDR3 region: CASSQVSLAAEQYF. In DNA form, the CDR3 reads TGTGCCAGCAGCCAAGTTTCCCTAGCTGCCGAGCAGTACTTC.

Ten or more counts support this clonotype. The chain couples TRBV13 to TRBJ2-7; D uncertain. The V end was cut by 2 bases, the J end by 0 bases, with 11 bases between. Germline CDR1 and CDR2: PRHDT and FYEKMQ (reference sequence). CDR3 length: 15 amino acids. CDR3 DNA: TGTGCCAGCAGCTTAAGAGCGAGAAGCTCCTACGAGCAGTACTTC. It codes for CASSLRARSSYEQYF.

The rearrangement joins TRBV9 to TRBJ2-3, with 9 bases lining up with TRBD2. CDR1 and CDR2 from the germline V gene are SGDLS and YYNGEE. V lost 4 bases to trimming and J lost 8 bases; unmatched junction nucleotides: 14. The CDR3 sequence is 16 residues long. The CDR3 loop reads CASSPRGGGGAGTQYF. The CDR3, as DNA: TGTGCCAGCAGCCCACGGGGTGGCGGGGGGGCAGGTACGCAGTATTTT.

V gene TRBV11-2 combines with J gene TRBJ2-5; 13 bases are a match to TRBD2. Per the germline V gene, CDR1 is SGHAT and CDR2 is FQNNGV. V shed 5 bases and J 4 bases; nucleotides not matched to a gene: 7. The CDR3 is 16 residues long. The CDR3 reads CASSQGLAGVRETQYF. The CDR3 DNA follows: TGTGCCAGCAGCCAAGGACTAGCGGGAGTTCGAGAGACCCAGTACTTC.

On this clonotype: A much larger clonotype is one base distant, so this may be a read error. CDR3 bases: TGTGCCAGCAGGGATCTACAGGGGCTCTCCTACGAGCAGTACTTC. It specifies CASRDLQGLSYEQYF. This sequence joins TRBV6-1 and TRBJ2-7, with TRBD1 identical over 7 bases. V was pared by 6 bases and J by 0 bases, with 8 bases of the junction left unmatched. CDR3 length: 15 residues. Looked up from germline, CDR1 is MNHNS and CDR2 is SASEGT.

This clonotype is medium-sized. The genes are TRBV15 and TRBJ2-1; D gene uncertain. CDR3 size: 13 residues. Germline CDR1 is LNHNV and CDR2 is YYDKDF (reference sequence). Trimming pared 0 bases from V and 9 bases from J, leaving 9 bases between. The CDR3: CATSRDYLSEQFF. The CDR3 DNA reads as TGTGCCACCAGCAGAGATTATTTGAGTGAGCAGTTCTTC.

The chain combines TRBV19 with TRBJ1-5; 8 bases line up with TRBD1. From germline, CDR1 is LNHDA and CDR2 SQIVND (reference sequence). V was pared by 8 bases and J by 2 bases, with 5 bases of the junction left unmatched. The CDR3 is made up of 14 amino acids. CDR3 amino acids: CASGQGAGNQPQHF. The CDR3 DNA sequence: TGTGCCAGTGGGCAGGGGGCAGGCAATCAGCCCCAGCATTTT.

This clonotype came up a few times. The chain recombines TRBV5-1 with TRBJ2-6; D perhaps matches TRBD2 (7 bases). Deletions cut 4 bases from V and 0 bases from J, with 14 bases between. The CDR3 consists of 17 residues. From germline, CDR1 is SGHRS and CDR2 YFSETQ. This chain's CDR3 is CASSQGGGNSGANVLTF. The CDR3 DNA is TGCGCCAGCAGCCAAGGGGGGGGAAACTCTGGGGCCAACGTCCTGACTTTC.

As for this clonotype: An end of the junction does not agree with germline; a read error may underlie this. This chain connects TRBV7-3 to TRBJ2-1, with TRBD2 matching 10 bases. This CDR3 is 12 amino acids long. Germline V gene lookup returns CDR1 SGHTA and CDR2 FQGTGA. DNA of the CDR3: TGTGCCAGCAGCGCTGCCGGACTAGCGGAGGTCTTC. It translates to CASSAAGLAEVF.

This chain joins TRBV7-9 and TRBJ2-2, with D hard to call. The germline gives CDR1 SEHNR, CDR2 FQNEAQ (reference sequence). The CDR3 length is 12 residues. Trimming removed 5 bases from V and 8 bases from J, with 9 bases in between. The CDR3 nucleotides read TGTGCCAGCAGCCCGAGAACTGGGGAGCTGTTTTTT. It specifies CASSPRTGELFF.

The rearrangement links TRBV7-8 to TRBJ1-1; TRBD1 aligns across 8 bases. Losses at the gene ends were 5 bases for V and 4 bases for J; bases not matched to a gene: 6. Germline V CDR1 and CDR2: SGHVS, FQNEAQ. This CDR3 comprises 14 residues. The CDR3 reads CASSTRQGSTEAFF. As DNA, the CDR3 is TGTGCCAGCAGCACCCGACAGGGGAGCACTGAAGCTTTCTTT. Full variable domain (missing parts from reference TRBV7-8 and TRBJ1-1): GAGVSQSPRYKVAKRGQDVALRCDPISGHVSLFWYQQALGQGPEFLTYFQNEAQLDKSGLPSDRFFAERPEGSVSTLKIQRTQQEDSAVYLCASSTRQGSTEAFFGQGTRLTVV.

As to this clonotype: Possible read error: a much larger clone is one base away. The CDR3 here is CASSSARLAEDEQFF. In DNA, the CDR3 is TGTGCCAGCAGCTCAGCGAGACTAGCGGAGGATGAGCAGTTCTTC. The V and J genes are TRBV7-8 and TRBJ2-1, with 9 bases identical to TRBD2. The CDR3 covers 15 residues. Germline V gene data show CDR1 as SGHVS and CDR2 as FQNEAQ. The ends lost 4 bases at V and 8 bases at J; junction bases unmatched: 9.

This clonotype was detected a few times. The chain couples TRBV28 to TRBJ1-4; no clear D. Germline CDR1 reads MDHEN; CDR2 reads SYDVKM. The CDR3 covers 13 residues. Trimming took 8 bases from V and 5 from J, leaving 12 bases between them. The CDR3 loop is CASFDGPNEKLFF. The CDR3, as DNA: TGTGCCAGCTTTGACGGCCCAAATGAAAAACTGTTTTTT.

There are many counts of this clonotype. The chain is built from TRBV7-9 and TRBJ1-2; D is unresolved. CDR1 and CDR2 (germline): SEHNR, FQNEAQ (reference sequence). This CDR3 region has 13 residues. Trimming stripped 5 bases from V and 4 bases from J, with 11 bases between. As DNA, the CDR3 is TGTGCCAGCAGCCTACAGACGTTCTATGGCTACACCTTC. Translated, it gives CASSLQTFYGYTF.

This chain links TRBV20-1 with TRBJ2-1, with D perhaps matching TRBD2 (5 bases). The CDR3 runs 13 residues. CDR1 and CDR2 from the germline V gene are DFQATT and SNEGSKA (reference sequence). Trimming removed 6 bases from V and 6 bases from J, with 15 bases in between. As DNA, the CDR3 is TGCAGTGCCCCACTCCTAGCCTCCAATGAGCAGTTCTTC. This gives the protein CSAPLLASNEQFF.

By sample fraction, this clonotype is medium-sized. DNA of the CDR3: TGTGCCAGCAGCTTCGGGTCATCGGGTACTGCCGAGCAGTACTTC. This gives the protein CASSFGSSGTAEQYF. The rearrangement joins TRBV5-6 to TRBJ2-7; D remains ambiguous. Trimming left V 2 bases short and J 6 bases short, with 18 bases between. Germline CDR1 SGHDT, CDR2 YYEEEE. CDR3 length equals 15 residues. The full variable domain, completed using reference TRBV5-6 and TRBJ2-7, is DAGVTQSPTHLIKTRGQQVTLRCSPKSGHDTVSWYQQALGQGPQFIFQYYEEEERQRGNFPDRFSGHQFPNYSSELNVNALLLGDSALYLCASSFGSSGTAEQYFGPGTRLTVT.

The chain links TRBV7-8 to TRBJ1-5, with 10 bases aligning to TRBD1. In germline, CDR1 is SGHVS, CDR2 FQNEAQ. The CDR3 runs 16 residues. V lost 5 bases to trimming and J lost 5 bases; unmatched junction nucleotides: 9. DNA of the CDR3: TGTGCCAGCAGCGTCGACAGGGGGCTTAGGGATCAGCCCCAGCATTTT. Its translation: CASSVDRGLRDQPQHF. Looking up the rest from reference TRBV7-8 and TRBJ1-5 gives the full variable domain: GAGVSQSPRYKVAKRGQDVALRCDPISGHVSLFWYQQALGQGPEFLTYFQNEAQLDKSGLPSDRFFAERPEGSVSTLKIQRTQQEDSAVYLCASSVDRGLRDQPQHFGDGTRLSIL.

This clonotype was picked up a small number of times. A much larger clone lies one base from this, so it may be a read error. This chain joins TRBV20-1 and TRBJ2-7; TRBD2 agrees at 8 bases. Trimming at V came to 3 bases and at J to 6 bases, leaving 19 bases not matched to a gene. This CDR3 is 17 amino acids long. CDR1 is DFQATT and CDR2 is SNEGSKA in the germline V gene (reference sequence). CDR3 sequence (DNA): TGCAGTGCTAGGGCGCTAGCGGGCCAGGGGCACTTTTGCGAGCAGTACTTC. Amino acids: CSARALAGQGHFCEQYF.

About this clonotype itself: At one of its ends the junction is not consistent with the germline gene, which may arise from a read error. The CDR3 DNA sequence: TGTGCCAGCAGCCAGCCTGGGGACAGCGGGATGAGGGAGCAGTACTTC. Translated: CASSQPGDSGMREQYF. The rearrangement links TRBV4-1 to TRBJ2-7; perhaps D is TRBD1 or TRBD2 (7 bases each). This CDR3 comprises 16 residues. From germline, CDR1 is MGHRA and CDR2 YSYEKL.

This clonotype turned up a few times. The chain employs TRBV20-1 and TRBJ2-7, with 7 bases identical to TRBD1. The germline gives CDR1 DFQATT, CDR2 SNEGSKA (reference sequence). This CDR3 region has 13 residues. The J segment lost 2 bases and the V segment lost 5 bases, leaving 6 bases of the junction unmatched. The CDR3 sequence is CSAFNRGAYEQYF. In DNA form, the CDR3 reads TGCAGTGCTTTTAACAGGGGTGCCTACGAGCAGTACTTC.

This clonotype was observed a handful of times. A much larger clone lies a single base off, so this may be a read error. The chain combines TRBV7-2 with TRBJ2-3; D is undetermined. The CDR3 consists of 14 residues. CDR1 SGHTA and CDR2 FQGNSA come from the germline V gene. CDR3 in DNA: TGTGTCAGCAGCCGGAAGCTTTTTGCGGATACGCAGTATTTT. As protein: CVSSRKLFADTQYF.